This T cell receptor (beta chain) was captured by sequencing in a study of Graves' ophthalmopathy and Graves' hyperthyroidism. Amplification from RNA transcripts yielded the TCR beta CDR3 regions. Amplification began with first-round RT-PCR using HTBI primers, then second-round multiplex PCR was performed. TCRdb re-called the multiplex PCR reads through MiXCR, storing one row per CDR3 protein. The data show under 800,000 distinct CDR3 sequences, about a fifth seen once. The length of the CDR3 is 17 residues. The germline V gene has CDR1 SGHAT and CDR2 FQNNGV. Study findings and constraints: At around 68% sensitivity and 72.22% specificity, the model predicted progression of the ophthalmopathy.

Stable hyperthyroid donors showed no ophthalmopathy during 18 months follow-up. Diagnosis was based on clinical symptoms, serum thyroxine, TRAb, thyroid ultrasound and orbital computed tomography. This clonotype was found a few times. Its cognate antigen is unknown. Sequence at one end of the junction differs from germline and may be a read error. This chain links TRBV11-2 with TRBJ2-4; TRBD2 matches at 10 bases. The TCR comes from a woman aged 18 to 35 with stable Graves' hyperthyroidism. Some clones in this sample may be carry-over from other donors' samples. Sequencing was carried out using peripheral blood. CDR3 loop: CASSFPSSSGRTNIKYF. DNA for the CDR3: TGTGCCAGCAGCTTCCCTTCCTCTAGCGGGAGAACTAACATTAAGTACTTC. The full variable domain, rest sourced from reference TRBV11-2 and TRBJ2-4, is EAGVAQSPRYKIIEKRQSVAFWCNPISGHATLYWYQQILGQGPKLLIQFQNNGVVDDSQLPKDRFSAERLKGVDSTLKIQPAKLEDSAVYLCASSFPSSSGRTNIKYFGAGTRLSVL.